The 5 T cell receptor beta chains given below trace back to one sample, sequenced in a study of cytomegalovirus exposure and HLA in healthy donors. 13 Jbeta primers and 60 Vbeta primers were used for the PCR. Method: immunoSEQ multiplex PCR; TCRdb's copy keeps in-frame clones and lacks some. Altogether some 100,000 clones are present, around three quarters being singletons, with the ten largest covering around 5.2%. Material: PBMCs. These receptors were obtained from a middle-aged man in good health and CMV-seropositive.

The rearrangement joins TRBV14 to TRBJ2-6, with D possibly TRBD1 on 6 matching bases. CDR1 SGHDN and CDR2 FVKESK come from the germline V gene. The CDR3 has 17 amino acids. The V end lost 1 base, the J end lost 2 bases, and 12 bases lay between the germline ends. As DNA, the CDR3 is TGTGCCAGCAGCCAAGGATTACCAGGGGCTGGGGCCAACGTCCTGACTTTC. Its protein is CASSQGLPGAGANVLTF.

The CDR3 spells CASSRTSAEETQYF. DNA of the CDR3: TGTGCCAGCAGCCGCACTAGCGCGGAGGAGACCCAGTACTTC. This chain links TRBV7-3 with TRBJ2-5; TRBD2 matches 7 bases. The CDR3 is 14 amino acids. The trim removed 5 bases at V and 5 bases at J, leaving 8 bases unmatched. Germline lookup yields CDR1 SGHTA and CDR2 FQGTGA.

CDR3 sequence reads: CASSLEAGNYNEQFF. The CDR3, as DNA: TGCGCCAGCAGCTTGGAGGCAGGGAACTACAATGAGCAGTTCTTC. V gene TRBV5-1 combines with J gene TRBJ2-1, with D possibly being TRBD1 (5 bases). Germline-derived CDR1 and CDR2 are SGHRS and YFSETQ. Between the trimmed V and J ends, which lost 0 bases and 3 bases, there was a span of 10 bases. The CDR3 contains 15 residues.

This rearrangement joins TRBV7-8 to TRBJ2-7, with 7 bases matching TRBD2. V dropped 0 bases and J dropped 6; count of bases not matched to a gene: 14. Germline CDR1 SGHVS, CDR2 FQNEAQ. This CDR3 contains 17 residues. The CDR3: CASSLATAGGSPAEQYF. The CDR3 nucleotides read TGTGCCAGCAGCTTAGCCACCGCAGGCGGGAGCCCCGCCGAGCAGTACTTC. Full variable domain (remainder filled in from reference TRBV7-8 and TRBJ2-7): GAGVSQSPRYKVAKRGQDVALRCDPISGHVSLFWYQQALGQGPEFLTYFQNEAQLDKSGLPSDRFFAERPEGSVSTLKIQRTQQEDSAVYLCASSLATAGGSPAEQYFGPGTRLTVT.

This rearrangement joins TRBV27 to TRBJ1-6; 9 bases are a match to TRBD1. With 5 bases clipped from V and 6 bases from J, the junction kept 14 bases outside the gene matches. The length of the CDR3 is 18 residues. Per germline, CDR1 MNHEY and CDR2 SMNVEV (reference sequence). CDR3 coding DNA: TGTGCCAGCAGTCGCGGGACAGGGTTTCAGGGGCCTAATTCACCCCTCCACTTT. Translating it yields CASSRGTGFQGPNSPLHF.